This is a list of T cell receptor beta chains from one sample in a study of identical twins. Via MiXCR, TCRdb re-called the 5' RACE reads, giving one row per CDR3 protein. The table records roughly 1.6 million distinct CDR3 sequences, around a third of them present only once. The specimen sequenced was cord blood. These receptors originate from a newborn girl in good health. Each CDR3 is given with its conserved first and last residue. A D gene is named only where the DNA matches it firmly. Clone size is given for some rows only: seen once, a few or many times, or a class if the clone is expanded.

clone size,D gene,V gene,J gene,CDR3 protein,CDR3 DNA
few,NA,TRBV12-3/TRBV12-4,TRBJ2-7,CASSLFRTPSSYEQYF,TGTGCCAGCAGTTTATTCCGGACTCCCAGCTCCTACGAGCAGTACTTC
few,TRBD1,TRBV5-1,TRBJ1-4,CASSNAQGELEKLFF,TGCGCCAGCAGCAACGCGCAGGGGGAGCTAGAAAAACTGTTTTTT
few,TRBD2,TRBV20-1,TRBJ2-1,CSAGISGSNNEQFF,TGCAGTGCAGGTATTAGCGGGAGCAACAATGAGCAGTTCTTC
once,NA,TRBV9,TRBJ1-2,CASSVSLSSGYGYTF,TGTGCCAGCAGCGTATCCCTATCCAGCGGCTATGGCTACACCTTC
many,NA,TRBV7-2,TRBJ2-3,CASSLSPGTADTQYF,TGTGCCAGCAGCCTCTCTCCGGGGACTGCAGATACGCAGTATTTT
NA,TRBD1,TRBV28,TRBJ1-1,CASSPHTRPAGGAFF,TGTGCCAGCAGTCCCCATACCCGCCCGGCAGGGGGAGCTTTCTTT
few,NA,TRBV5-1,TRBJ1-1,CASSLSGFGAEAFF,TGCGCCAGCAGCTTGTCGGGATTTGGAGCTGAAGCTTTCTTT
NA,NA,TRBV9,TRBJ2-2,CASSVALGTGELFF,TGTGCCAGCAGCGTAGCTCTCGGGACCGGGGAGCTGTTTTTT
NA,TRBD1,TRBV28,TRBJ2-6,CASSFPIQGARTGANVLTF,TGTGCCAGCAGTTTCCCTATACAGGGGGCGAGAACTGGGGCCAACGTCCTGACTTTC
NA,NA,TRBV6-2/TRBV6-3,TRBJ2-7,CASSYSRQGRYEQYF,TGTGCCAGCAGTTACTCGAGGCAGGGGAGGTACGAGCAGTACTTC
few,NA,TRBV21-1,TRBJ2-7,CASSKCEGAYEQYF,TGTGCCAGCAGCAAATGTGAGGGAGCCTACGAGCAGTACTTC
NA,NA,TRBV14,TRBJ1-1,CASSRDDYGTEAFF,TGTGCCAGCAGCCGGGACGACTACGGAACTGAAGCTTTCTTT
NA,TRBD1,TRBV7-9,TRBJ2-7,CASSSLPPGQSRNEQYF,TGTGCCAGCAGCTCCCTACCCCCGGGACAGTCTCGCAATGAGCAGTACTTC
many,NA,TRBV29-1,TRBJ2-3,CSVADGDTQYF,TGCAGCGTTGCGGACGGCGATACGCAGTATTTT
few,NA,TRBV15,TRBJ1-4,CATSSHANEKLFF,TGTGCCACCAGCAGCCACGCAAATGAAAAACTGTTTTTT
NA,NA,TRBV28,TRBJ1-5,CASSPPSLMRTIYNQPQNF,TGTGCCAGCAGTCCCCCATCCTTGATGAGAACAATCTACAATCAGCCCCAGAATTTT
NA,NA,TRBV5-1,TRBJ2-1,CASSLEGGINEQFF,TGCGCCAGCAGCTTGGAAGGGGGGATCAATGAGCAGTTCTTC
few,TRBD2,TRBV6-1,TRBJ2-3,CASTLGLAATDTQYF,TGTGCCAGCACCCTAGGACTAGCGGCCACAGATACGCAGTATTTT
few,NA,TRBV9,TRBJ2-1,CASSVDSRRGLAHYNEQFF,TGTGCCAGCAGCGTAGATAGCCGGCGGGGGCTAGCGCACTACAATGAGCAGTTCTTC
NA,NA,TRBV28,TRBJ1-1,CASSPTGTGAFF,TGTGCCAGCAGTCCGACCGGGACGGGAGCTTTCTTT
few,TRBD2,TRBV3-1,TRBJ2-5,CASSQMIRLAGGEQYF,TGTGCCAGCAGCCAAATGATACGACTAGCGGGAGGCGAACAGTACTTC
NA,NA,TRBV12-3/TRBV12-4,TRBJ1-4,CASSFRHGGPSDEKLFF,TGTGCCAGCAGTTTTCGGCACGGGGGGCCTTCGGATGAAAAACTGTTTTTT
NA,TRBD1,TRBV6-1,TRBJ1-1,CASSEGGTGEAFF,TGTGCCAGCAGTGAAGGTGGGACAGGGGAAGCTTTCTTT
NA,NA,TRBV20-1,TRBJ2-7,CSAYQGSYEQYF,TGCAGTGCTTATCAGGGCTCCTACGAGCAGTACTTC
NA,TRBD2,TRBV6-5,TRBJ2-7,CASSYGSGRTYEQYF,TGTGCCAGCAGTTACGGTAGCGGGAGGACCTACGAGCAGTACTTC
NA,NA,TRBV6-6,TRBJ2-5,CASSYPLETQYF,TGTGCCAGCAGTTACCCCCTGGAGACCCAGTACTTC
NA,TRBD1,TRBV20-1,TRBJ1-1,CSASFRGDTEAFF,TGCAGTGCTAGTTTCAGGGGGGACACTGAAGCTTTCTTT
NA,NA,TRBV29-1,TRBJ1-2,CSVEVPREGYGYTF,TGCAGCGTTGAAGTTCCCAGAGAAGGCTATGGCTACACCTTC
few,NA,TRBV5-1,TRBJ2-1,CASGVLSPNEQFF,TGCGCCAGCGGGGTTCTTAGCCCCAATGAGCAGTTCTTC
NA,NA,TRBV11-2,TRBJ2-2,CASSPLKQRTGELFF,TGTGCCAGCAGCCCCCTGAAGCAGAGGACCGGGGAGCTGTTTTTT
few,NA,TRBV2,TRBJ2-5,CASSEWTPQETQYF,TGTGCCAGCAGTGAATGGACTCCCCAAGAGACCCAGTACTTC
NA,NA,TRBV10-3,TRBJ2-3,CAIASGSSTDTQYF,TGTGCCATCGCCAGCGGGTCTAGCACAGATACGCAGTATTTT
few,TRBD2,TRBV20-1,TRBJ2-5,CSALWTSEETQYF,TGCAGTGCACTATGGACTAGCGAAGAGACCCAGTACTTC
few,TRBD1,TRBV5-1,TRBJ2-5,CASSLRDRVSETQYF,TGCGCCAGCAGCCTCCGGGACAGGGTTTCAGAGACCCAGTACTTC
many,NA,TRBV2,TRBJ2-3,CASSEGPTDTQYF,TGTGCCAGCAGTGAGGGCCCTACAGATACGCAGTATTTT
NA,TRBD2,TRBV10-3,TRBJ2-1,CAISSRTSGHTLNEQFF,TGTGCCATCAGTTCCCGGACTAGCGGCCACACCCTGAATGAGCAGTTCTTC
NA,NA,TRBV28,TRBJ2-3,CASSFPQGTDTQYF,TGTGCCAGCAGTTTTCCACAGGGCACAGATACGCAGTATTTT
NA,TRBD2,TRBV25-1,TRBJ2-1,CASRLSGSQNNEQFF,TGTGCCAGCAGACTAAGCGGGAGTCAGAACAATGAGCAGTTCTTC
few,TRBD2,TRBV10-2,TRBJ2-1,CASSEPERGGYNEQFF,TGCGCCAGCAGTGAGCCCGAGCGGGGGGGATACAATGAGCAGTTCTTC
NA,TRBD1,TRBV20-1,TRBJ2-1,CSARRGQGPYNEQFF,TGCAGTGCTAGAAGGGGACAGGGCCCTTACAATGAGCAGTTCTTC
NA,NA,TRBV28,TRBJ1-6,CASASGSLSPLHF,TGTGCCAGCGCCTCAGGGAGCCTTTCACCCCTCCACTTT
many,TRBD1,TRBV10-3,TRBJ2-5,CAIGSGGVETQYF,TGTGCCATCGGGTCAGGGGGTGTTGAGACCCAGTACTTC
NA,NA,TRBV24-1,TRBJ2-5,CATSDFGVETQYF,TGTGCCACCAGTGACTTTGGGGTAGAGACCCAGTACTTC
NA,TRBD1,TRBV6-6,TRBJ2-5,CASSYGQGERETQYF,TGTGCCAGCAGTTACGGACAGGGTGAGAGGGAGACCCAGTACTTC
NA,NA,TRBV28,TRBJ2-1,CASRLVGREQFF,TGTGCCAGCAGATTGGTGGGGCGTGAGCAGTTCTTC
NA,NA,TRBV3-1,TRBJ2-3,CASSSDTGNVDTQYF,TGTGCCAGCAGCTCCGACACCGGCAACGTCGATACGCAGTATTTT
few,NA,TRBV6-4,TRBJ1-5,CARWGKQPQHF,TGTGCCAGATGGGGGAAGCAGCCCCAGCATTTT
NA,TRBD1,TRBV29-1,TRBJ1-2,CGVGTGGFGYGYTF,TGCGGCGTTGGGACAGGGGGGTTTGGATATGGCTACACCTTC
NA,TRBD1,TRBV20-1,TRBJ2-7,CSAMDRGWSYEQYF,TGCAGTGCGATGGACAGGGGGTGGTCCTACGAGCAGTACTTC
few,TRBD2,TRBV6-2/TRBV6-3,TRBJ2-7,CASSYVGLTYEQYF,TGTGCCAGCAGTTACGTGGGACTAACCTACGAGCAGTACTTC
many,NA,TRBV20-1,TRBJ1-5,CSARTGLNQPQHF,TGCAGTGCTCGGACGGGCCTCAATCAGCCCCAGCATTTT
NA,TRBD2,TRBV7-2,TRBJ2-1,CASSLRTSADNEQFF,TGTGCCAGCAGCTTGCGGACTAGCGCCGACAATGAGCAGTTCTTC
NA,TRBD2,TRBV2,TRBJ2-1,CASSVQRGQETQFF,TGTGCCAGCAGTGTACAGCGGGGCCAAGAGACCCAGTTCTTC
few,NA,TRBV20-1,TRBJ2-5,CSASSGGFQETQYF,TGCAGTGCTAGTTCTGGTGGGTTCCAAGAGACCCAGTACTTC
few,NA,TRBV10-2,TRBJ2-1,CASREDPYNEQFF,TGCGCCAGCAGGGAAGACCCCTACAATGAGCAGTTCTTC
NA,TRBD2,TRBV29-1,TRBJ2-2,CSVQTSGRNTGELFF,TGCAGCGTTCAGACTAGCGGGCGGAACACCGGGGAGCTGTTTTTT
few,NA,TRBV29-1,TRBJ2-7,CSVEGPIYEQYF,TGCAGCGTTGAAGGGCCAATCTACGAGCAGTACTTC
NA,TRBD2,TRBV5-1,TRBJ2-7,CASSWSSGGSYEQYF,TGCGCCAGCAGCTGGAGTAGCGGGGGCTCCTACGAGCAGTACTTC